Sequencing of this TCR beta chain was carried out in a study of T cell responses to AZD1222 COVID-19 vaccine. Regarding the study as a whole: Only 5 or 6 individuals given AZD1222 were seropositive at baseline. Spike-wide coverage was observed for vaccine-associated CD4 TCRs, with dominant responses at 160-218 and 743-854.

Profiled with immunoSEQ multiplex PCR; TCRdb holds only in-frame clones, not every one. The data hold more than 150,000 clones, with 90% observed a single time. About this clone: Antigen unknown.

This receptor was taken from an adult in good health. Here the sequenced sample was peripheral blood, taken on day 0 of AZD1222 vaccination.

The CDR3 DNA reads TGTGCCAGCAGCTTTACCTTGGGCAGGGGGTTAAGGAATGAAAAACTGTTTTTT. Translation: CASSFTLGRGLRNEKLFF. The rearrangement links TRBV5-6 to TRBJ1-4, with 7 bases identical to TRBD1. J gave up 5 bases and V 2 bases, and 15 bases lay outside the gene matches. This CDR3 contains 18 residues. The germline V gene has CDR1 SGHDT and CDR2 YYEEEE.